Each of the 4 T cell receptor beta chains below was sequenced from the same sample in a study of T cell responses to AZD1222 COVID-19 vaccine. Here immunoSEQ multiplex PCR was the method, and the copy in TCRdb shows in-frame clones only, minus some. The sample includes 110,000 to 150,000 clones, 70% to 90% seen only once; the top ten take about 3.5%. The source material was peripheral blood, sampled on day 0 of AZD1222 vaccination. The receptor set was obtained from an adult in good health.

The chain recombines TRBV10-3 with TRBJ2-1; tentatively, D is TRBD2 (6 bases). Germline loops: CDR1 ENHRY, CDR2 SYGVKD. The CDR3 is made up of 14 amino acids. Trimming left V 4 bases short and J 9 bases short, with 16 bases between. The CDR3 region is CAISGLTSVGEQFF. Written as DNA, the CDR3 is TGTGCCATCAGTGGCTTGACTAGTGTTGGTGAGCAGTTCTTC.

The chain recombines TRBV3-1 (or the pseudogene TRBV3-2) with TRBJ2-1; 16 bases line up with TRBD2. Germline lookup yields CDR1 LGHDT and CDR2 YNNKEL (reference sequence). The CDR3 spans 19 residues. V gave up 0 bases and J gave up 8 bases; unmatched junction bases: 10. This CDR3 reads CASSQDIPGLAGGGHEQFF. CDR3 coding DNA: TGTGCCAGCAGCCAAGACATACCGGGACTAGCGGGAGGGGGTCATGAGCAGTTCTTC.

This clone showed up just once. The chain employs TRBV2 and TRBJ1-4; D is ambiguous. V was shortened by 5 bases and J by 8 bases, with 18 bases between the two germline ends. The CDR3 loop spans 15 amino acids. Germline V gene data show CDR1 as SNHLY and CDR2 as FYNNEI. The CDR3 DNA reads as TGTGCCAGCAGTTCGACCGTCCCGGCTCGGGAAAAACTGTTTTTT. Translation gives CASSSTVPAREKLFF.

The CDR3 here is CASSQVRSAGLITDTQYF. The CDR3 bases are TGCGCCAGCAGCCAAGTACGGTCCGCGGGACTCATCACAGATACGCAGTATTTT. The chain uses TRBV4-1 and TRBJ2-3; D perhaps matches TRBD2 (6 bases). CDR3 length: 18 residues. V was cut by 1 base and J by 2 bases, with 19 bases left in between. Germline V gene sequence: CDR1 MGHRA, CDR2 YSYEKL.